This T cell receptor (beta chain) was sequenced in a study of cytomegalovirus exposure and HLA in healthy donors. Broader study findings: Previously analyzed data showed that most TCR beta V segments were productive at a frequency of about 90% or about 30%.

V lost 3 bases, J lost 8 bases, and 19 bases lay in between. The CDR3 has 16 residues. Germline V gives CDR1 MNHEY, CDR2 SMNVEV (reference sequence). The PCR contained 60 Vbeta and 13 Jbeta primers. In the authors' workflow: Approximately 9.9 million of tens of millions of unique TCR beta chains were shared, per a later count. Assay: immunoSEQ multiplex PCR; the TCRdb copy retains only in-frame clones and omits some. The DNA was the basis for D and trimming; V, J and clone size are from that table. This sample has 95,000 to 150,000 clones, with around 66% found just once. As for this clone: The antigen is not known.

This sequence was found in a woman between 35 and 50 years old in good health and CMV-seropositive. Specimen: PBMCs. The chain joins TRBV27 to TRBJ1-4, with D tentatively TRBD1 (5 bases). The CDR3 sequence is CASSFNPDTSVEKLFF. The CDR3 DNA sequence: TGTGCCAGCAGTTTTAATCCGGACACTTCGGTCGAAAAACTGTTTTTT. Full variable domain (outside the CDR3, taken from reference TRBV27 and TRBJ1-4): EAQVTQNPRYLITVTGKKLTVTCSQNMNHEYMSWYRQDPGLGLRQIYYSMNVEVTDKGDVPEGYKVSRKEKRNFPLILESPSPNQTSLYFCASSFNPDTSVEKLFFGSGTQLSVL.